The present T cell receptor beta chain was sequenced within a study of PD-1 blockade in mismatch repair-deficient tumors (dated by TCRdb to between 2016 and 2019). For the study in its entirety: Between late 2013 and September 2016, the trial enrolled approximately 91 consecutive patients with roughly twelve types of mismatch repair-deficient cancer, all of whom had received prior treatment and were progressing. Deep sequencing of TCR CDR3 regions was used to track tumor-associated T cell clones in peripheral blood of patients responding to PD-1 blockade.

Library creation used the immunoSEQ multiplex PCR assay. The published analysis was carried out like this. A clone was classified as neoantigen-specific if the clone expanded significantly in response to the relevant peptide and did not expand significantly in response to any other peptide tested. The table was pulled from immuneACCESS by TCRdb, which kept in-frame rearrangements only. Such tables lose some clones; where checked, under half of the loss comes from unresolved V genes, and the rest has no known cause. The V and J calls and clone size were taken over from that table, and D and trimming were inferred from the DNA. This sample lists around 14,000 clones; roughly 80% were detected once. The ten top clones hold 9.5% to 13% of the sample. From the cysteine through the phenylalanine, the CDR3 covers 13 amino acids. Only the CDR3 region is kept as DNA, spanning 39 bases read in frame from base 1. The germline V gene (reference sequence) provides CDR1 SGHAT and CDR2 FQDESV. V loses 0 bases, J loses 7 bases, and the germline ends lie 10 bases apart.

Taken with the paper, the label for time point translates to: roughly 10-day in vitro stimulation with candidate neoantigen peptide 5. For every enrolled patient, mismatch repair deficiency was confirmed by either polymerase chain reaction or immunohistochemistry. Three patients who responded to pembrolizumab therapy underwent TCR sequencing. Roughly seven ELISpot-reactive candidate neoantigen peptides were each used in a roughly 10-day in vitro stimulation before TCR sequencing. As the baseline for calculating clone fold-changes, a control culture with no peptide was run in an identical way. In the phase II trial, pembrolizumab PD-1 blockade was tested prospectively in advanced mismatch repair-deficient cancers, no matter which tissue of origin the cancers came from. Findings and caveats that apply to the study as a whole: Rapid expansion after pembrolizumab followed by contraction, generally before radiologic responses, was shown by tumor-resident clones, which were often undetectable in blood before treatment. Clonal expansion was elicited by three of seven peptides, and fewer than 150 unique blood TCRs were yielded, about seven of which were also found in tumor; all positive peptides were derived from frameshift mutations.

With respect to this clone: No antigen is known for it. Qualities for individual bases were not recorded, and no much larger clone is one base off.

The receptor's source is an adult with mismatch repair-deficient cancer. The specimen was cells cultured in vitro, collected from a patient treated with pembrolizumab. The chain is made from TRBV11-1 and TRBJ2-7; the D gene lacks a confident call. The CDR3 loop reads CASSLALSQEQYF. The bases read TGTGCCAGCAGCTTAGCGTTGTCACAGGAGCAGTACTTC.